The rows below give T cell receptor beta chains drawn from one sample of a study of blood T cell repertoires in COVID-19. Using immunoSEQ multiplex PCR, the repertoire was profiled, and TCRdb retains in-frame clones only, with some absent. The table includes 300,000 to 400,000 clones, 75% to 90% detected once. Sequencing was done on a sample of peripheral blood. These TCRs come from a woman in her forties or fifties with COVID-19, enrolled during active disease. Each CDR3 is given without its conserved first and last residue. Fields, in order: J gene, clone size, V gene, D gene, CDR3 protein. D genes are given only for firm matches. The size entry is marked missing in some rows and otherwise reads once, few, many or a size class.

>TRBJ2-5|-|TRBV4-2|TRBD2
ASSQGYGRGRQGAEETQY
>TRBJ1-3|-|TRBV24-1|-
ATSDPRGPGNTIY
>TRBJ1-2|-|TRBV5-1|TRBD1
ASSSGTVQNYGYT
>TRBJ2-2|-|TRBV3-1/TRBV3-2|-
ASSQVSGKGVNGELF
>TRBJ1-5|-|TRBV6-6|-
ASSYGGVNQPQH
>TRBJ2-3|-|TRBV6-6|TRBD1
ASSLGRGSTDTQY
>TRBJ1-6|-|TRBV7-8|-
ASFLSQGLDSPLH
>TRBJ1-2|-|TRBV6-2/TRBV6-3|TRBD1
ASSYSDRGNYGYT
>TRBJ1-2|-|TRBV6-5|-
ANSGFYGYT
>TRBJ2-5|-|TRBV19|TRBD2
ASSIQREGLAKETQY
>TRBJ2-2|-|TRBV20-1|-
SASGAPNTGELF
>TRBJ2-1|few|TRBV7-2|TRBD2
ASSPGTTYNEQF
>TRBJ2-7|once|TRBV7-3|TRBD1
ASSFSGTGDEQY
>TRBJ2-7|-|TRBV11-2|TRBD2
ASSSRTSGRYEQY
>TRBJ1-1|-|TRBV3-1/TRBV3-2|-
ASSQVGVRGPNTEAF
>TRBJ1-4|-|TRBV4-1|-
ASSPLGGVHEKLF
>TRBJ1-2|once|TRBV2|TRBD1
ASSGQGALYGYT
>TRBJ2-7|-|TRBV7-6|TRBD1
ASSLGTGGSSYEQY
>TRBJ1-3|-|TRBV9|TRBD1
ASSARTGTTGNTIY
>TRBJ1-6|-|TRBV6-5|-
ASSYSTQGRSPLH
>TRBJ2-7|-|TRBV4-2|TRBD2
ASRRGLAGGTYEQY
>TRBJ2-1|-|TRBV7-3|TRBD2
ASSPASGLYNEQF
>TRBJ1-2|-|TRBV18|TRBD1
ASSQGTGISYGYT
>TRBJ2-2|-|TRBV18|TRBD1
ASWKGADTGELF
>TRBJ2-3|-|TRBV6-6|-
ASSYRGTRTDTQY
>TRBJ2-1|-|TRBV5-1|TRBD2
ASSTRLAAGLEQF
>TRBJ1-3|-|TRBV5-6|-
ASSQRGRGPAGNTIY
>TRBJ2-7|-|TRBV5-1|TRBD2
ASRTSGSYEQY
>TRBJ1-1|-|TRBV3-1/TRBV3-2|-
ASSQGVVNTEAF
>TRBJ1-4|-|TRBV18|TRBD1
ASSPGQVPTGEKLF
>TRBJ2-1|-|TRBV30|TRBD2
AWVDRGTSGRARSYNEQF
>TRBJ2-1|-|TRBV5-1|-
ASSGGVADYNEQF
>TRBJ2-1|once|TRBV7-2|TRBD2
ASSRTSGRAIEQF
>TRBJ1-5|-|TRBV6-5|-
ASSYERAPNQPQH
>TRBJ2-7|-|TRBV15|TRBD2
ATSRVLAGAYSYEQY
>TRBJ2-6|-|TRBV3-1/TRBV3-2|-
ASSPPGQGRTGANVLT
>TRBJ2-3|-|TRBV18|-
ASSPPWVAREDPDTQY
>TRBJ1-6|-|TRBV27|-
ASSPRRDHSSPLH
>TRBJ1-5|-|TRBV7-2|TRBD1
ASSGQAYSNQPQH
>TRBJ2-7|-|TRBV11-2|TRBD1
ASSPWSGTGFDEQY